In its sample, the clone carrying this TCR beta chain was seen a few times. This specimen comes from a study of T cell changes during pregnancy in multiple sclerosis. Repertoires were generated with immunoSEQ multiplex PCR, while TCRdb's copy carries only in-frame clones and drops some. This table has 70,000 to 95,000 clones, about 92% appearing once. The V end lost 3 bases, the J end lost 7 bases, and 14 bases lay between the germline ends. Germline V gene sequence: CDR1 SGDLS, CDR2 YYNGEE. This CDR3 contains 13 residues. This receptor was obtained from a female donor in good health, enrolled as a control in a pregnancy study. The V and J genes are TRBV9 and TRBJ2-7; maybe TRBD1 (6 bases). Here the sequenced sample was peripheral blood, taken in the second trimester of pregnancy. CDR3 nucleotide sequence: TGTGCCAGCAGCGCAAAGATAACAGGGGAGCAGTACTTC. This translates into CASSAKITGEQYF.